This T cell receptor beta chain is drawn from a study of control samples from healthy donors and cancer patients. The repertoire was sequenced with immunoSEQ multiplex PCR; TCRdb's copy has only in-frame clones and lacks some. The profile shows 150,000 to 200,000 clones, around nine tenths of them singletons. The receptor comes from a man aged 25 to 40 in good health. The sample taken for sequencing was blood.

DNA for the CDR3: TGTGCCAGCAGCTCCCGACTAGCGGGGGGGAATCGTGAGACCCAGTACTTC. Translation gives CASSSRLAGGNRETQYF. This chain connects TRBV7-7 to TRBJ2-5; 14 nucleotides line up with TRBD2. Germline-derived CDR1 and CDR2 are SSHAT and FNYEAQ (reference sequence). The V gene end was trimmed by 4 bases and the J gene end by 5 bases; junction bases not matched to a gene: 9. The CDR3 totals 17 residues.